The subject of this entry is one TCR beta chain. The CDR3 has 14 amino acids. The data were obtained in a study of control samples from healthy donors and cancer patients. The assay was immunoSEQ multiplex PCR, and TCRdb's table has in-frame clones only and misses some. The table includes around 55,000 clones, approximately 95% detected once. The sequence was collected from a woman younger than 30 in good health. The chain links TRBV21-1 to TRBJ1-5. TRBV21-1 is classified as a pseudogene. The sequenced sample consisted of blood. CDR3 residues: CASSKPLLDQPQHF. The CDR3 nucleotides read TGTGCCAGCAGCAAACCCCTTTTAGATCAGCCCCAGCATTTT.